The clone carrying this T cell receptor (beta chain) was counted at least ten times. Its antigen is not known. Germline lookup yields CDR1 LNHDA and CDR2 SQIVND (reference sequence). J lost 2 bases, V lost 8 bases, and 7 bases had no gene match. CDR3 length: 14 residues. These data originate in a study of T cells in Graves' hyperthyroidism and ophthalmopathy. Aged 18 to 65, the patients had hyperthyroidism that was newly diagnosed and had lasted under 2 months. The study excluded patients with uncontrolled infection, other autoimmune disease, pregnancy or lactation. Diagnostic decisions used clinical symptoms, serum thyroxine and TRAb, thyroid ultrasound and orbital computed tomography. General study results and limits: Before onset, by a median of around six months, the model predicted ophthalmopathy.

TCR beta CDR3 regions were amplified from RNA. The study used the HTBI primer set for a first-round RT-PCR of the TCR CDR3. MiXCR, applied by TCRdb to the multiplex PCR reads, yields one record per CDR3 protein. The sample yields hundreds of thousands of distinct CDR3 sequences, roughly 46% seen once. The TCR comes from a woman aged 18-29 years with Graves' hyperthyroidism. Sequencing input: peripheral blood or thyroid tissue (not recorded which). The rearrangement uses TRBV19 and TRBJ1-2, with 8 nucleotides matching TRBD1. The DNA for the CDR3 is TGTGCCAGTGAAAGACGGACAGGGAACTATGGCTACACCTTC. Its translation is CASERRTGNYGYTF.